This entry features one T cell receptor (beta chain) sequence. Its cognate antigen is unknown. CDR1 and CDR2 from the germline V gene are MRHNA and SNTAGT. This CDR3 has 15 residues. Trimming removed 3 bases at V and 2 bases at J, with 11 bases between. The sample comes from a study of shared clonotypes between healthy human individuals. Study findings and constraints: Naive subsets generally exceeded memory subsets in estimated richness. About 5.2% was the fraction of naive CD4 clonotypes found shared across a few donors.

Libraries were prepared by immunoSEQ multiplex PCR; TCRdb keeps only in-frame clonotypes and omits some of them. The data hold 2,500,000 or so clones, with around 94% observed a single time. The sequence came from a man aged 18 to 29 in good health. Sequencing was done on a sample of naive CD4+ T cells sorted from blood. Subset in this sample: CD45RA+ positively selected. This rearrangement joins TRBV6-4 to TRBJ2-1, with a weak D call TRBD1 (6 bases). DNA of the CDR3: TGTGCCAGCAGTGATGGGGGCCTCCCCTACAATGAGCAGTTCTTC. Its translation: CASSDGGLPYNEQFF.